This TCR beta chain was found in a study of blood T cell repertoires in COVID-19 (TCRdb year 2020). As for the study more broadly: The collaborator samples originated in the United States, Italy and Spain and spanned the acute and convalescent phases of COVID-19. The dataset comprised deeply sampled blood TCRbeta repertoires from subjects exposed to, actively infected with, or recovered from COVID-19. The material from the prospective study consisted of cDNA or gDNA derived from T cells, B-cell-depleted T cells, or PBMCs. The samples were drawn from two sources: the first 160 participants of the ongoing ImmuneRACE study, and over 1,000 subjects contributed by 6 global collaborators. The repertoires were released in a freely available public database meant as a resource for research on the immune response to SARS-CoV-2. Sample metadata almost always included a de-identified subject ID, COVID-19 status, age in years and sex. Where available, HLA class I and class II types were obtained from metadata supplied by the sample provider rather than from assay-based typing.

Broad study findings and their caveats: How much clinical and demographic metadata was included differed by source and by participant, and the metadata was provided uncurated.

With regard to this clone: Which antigen it targets is not known. No base quality information exists; no much larger clone differs at one position.

Participants in the prospective study were aged roughly 18 to 100 years, lived in over 20 United States geographic areas, and enrolled through a virtual design. In the prospective study, cohorts were assigned on the basis of participant-reported clinical history obtained from a screening survey and a study questionnaire. Recovered participants in ImmuneRACE Cohort 3 were defined as having two consecutive negative NP/OP PCR tests, clearance from a healthcare professional, or resolution of symptoms. Each participant in the prospective study had whole blood, serum and a nasopharyngeal or oropharyngeal swab collected by mobile phlebotomists. Prospective study participants could optionally give additional blood draws and questionnaires over an approximately 2-month period. Before DNA extraction, blood samples from the prospective study were shipped at room temperature or frozen. TCRbeta CDR3 regions were amplified from genomic DNA by means of the immunoSEQ Assay, a bias-controlled multiplex PCR. The paper's processing steps were these. The number of nucleated cells in each sample was estimated from the amplification of reference gene primers within the assay. Sequence reads were collapsed and filtered to measure the absolute abundance of every unique TCRbeta CDR3 rearrangement. Productive Simpson clonality was computed per sample as the square root of Simpson's diversity index over productive rearrangements. What TCRdb holds here is the immuneACCESS table cut down to in-frame rearrangements. Part of the clones is not present; checked against another copy, under half of the missing clones reflect an unresolved V gene, and the others are unexplained. V and J calls and clone size are those listed in that table; D and trimming were worked out from the DNA. In all, the sample holds some 270,000 clones, and over 75% of those were seen once. The ten largest clones take up around 4.5% of the sample.

The CDR3, from cysteine to phenylalanine, totals 13 residues. Just CDR3 DNA is preserved here, 39 bases in frame from base 1. V sheds 5 bases and J sheds 5 bases, leaving 10 bases between their ends. CDR1 and CDR2, looked up from the germline V gene, are MGHDK and SYGVNS. The receptor was isolated from a woman in her 30s who had recovered from COVID-19. The chain is assembled from TRBV25-1 and TRBJ1-5; the best D guess is TRBD1, with 5 bases matching. The sequencing sample was made of PBMCs or T cells enriched from blood (not recorded which). This receptor has the CDR3 CASSLAGDQPQHF. The DNA sequence is as follows: TGTGCCAGCAGTCTTGCGGGGGATCAGCCCCAGCATTTT.